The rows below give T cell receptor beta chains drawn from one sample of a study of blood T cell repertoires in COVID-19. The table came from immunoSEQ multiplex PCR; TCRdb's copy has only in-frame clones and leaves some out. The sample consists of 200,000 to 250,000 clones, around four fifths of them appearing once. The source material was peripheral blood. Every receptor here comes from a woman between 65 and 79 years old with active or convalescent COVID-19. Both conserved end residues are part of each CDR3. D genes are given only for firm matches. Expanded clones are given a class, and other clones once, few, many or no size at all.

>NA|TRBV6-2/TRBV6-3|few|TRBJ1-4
CASSREVNEKLFF
TGTGCCAGCAGCCGGGAGGTTAATGAAAAACTGTTTTTT
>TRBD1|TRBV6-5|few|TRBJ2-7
CASRRQGVFHEQYF
TGTGCCAGCAGGAGGCAGGGGGTTTTCCACGAGCAGTACTTC
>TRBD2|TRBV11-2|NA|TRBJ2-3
CASSTSGGASGTDTQYF
TGTGCCAGCAGCACTAGCGGGGGGGCGTCGGGGACAGATACGCAGTATTTT
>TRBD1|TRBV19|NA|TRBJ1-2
CASSSHSDRATYGYTF
TGTGCCAGTAGTTCTCACTCGGACAGGGCTACCTATGGCTACACCTTC
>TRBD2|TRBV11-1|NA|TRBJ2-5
CASSGRAVETQYF
TGTGCCAGCAGCGGGAGGGCCGTAGAGACCCAGTACTTC
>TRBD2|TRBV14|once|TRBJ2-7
CASSQDQTSSGPVSPLYEQYF
TGTGCCAGCAGCCAAGATCAGACTAGCAGCGGGCCAGTCAGCCCCCTCTACGAGCAGTACTTC
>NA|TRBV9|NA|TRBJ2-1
CASTRLLEGEQFF
TGTGCCAGCACCCGACTACTAGAGGGTGAGCAGTTCTTC
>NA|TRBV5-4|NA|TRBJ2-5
CASSFQEAGTQYF
TGTGCCAGCAGCTTTCAGGAGGCCGGGACCCAGTACTTC
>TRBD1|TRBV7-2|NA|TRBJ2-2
CASSPTGGFGELFF
TGTGCCAGCAGCCCGACAGGGGGCTTCGGGGAGCTGTTTTTT
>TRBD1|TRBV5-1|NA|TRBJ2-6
CASSPDRQGAGGANVLTF
TGCGCCAGCAGCCCGGATCGACAGGGGGCTGGAGGGGCCAACGTCCTGACTTTC
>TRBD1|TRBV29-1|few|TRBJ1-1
CSAVRTGTVNTEAFF
TGCAGCGCCGTAAGAACCGGGACAGTGAACACTGAAGCTTTCTTT
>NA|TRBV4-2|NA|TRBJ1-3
CASSLSPSPGASGNTIYF
TGTGCCAGCAGCCTTTCACCCTCCCCAGGGGCCTCTGGAAACACCATATATTTT
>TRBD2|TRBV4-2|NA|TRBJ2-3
CASSQDVAGGPDTQYF
TGTGCCAGCAGCCAAGATGTGGCGGGAGGGCCAGATACGCAGTATTTT
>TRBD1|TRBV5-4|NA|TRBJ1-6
CASSFGQGASSPLHF
TGTGCCAGCAGCTTCGGACAGGGGGCATCTTCACCCCTCCACTTT
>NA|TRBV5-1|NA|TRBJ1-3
CASSFTGDGNTIYF
TGCGCCAGCAGCTTTACGGGGGATGGAAACACCATATATTTT
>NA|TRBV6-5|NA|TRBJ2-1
CASRTGGPVWQFF
TGTGCCAGCAGAACTGGAGGTCCTGTTTGGCAGTTCTTC
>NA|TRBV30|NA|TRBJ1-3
CAWQGQSGNTIYF
TGTGCCTGGCAAGGACAGTCTGGAAACACCATATATTTT
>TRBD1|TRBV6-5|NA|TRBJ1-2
CASSYSGTGGYGYTF
TGTGCCAGCAGTTACTCCGGGACAGGGGGCTATGGCTACACCTTC
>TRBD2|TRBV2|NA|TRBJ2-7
CATPGGPSNEQYF
TGTGCCACTCCGGGAGGGCCGAGCAACGAGCAGTACTTC
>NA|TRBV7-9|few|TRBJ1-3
CASSPALGGTVNTIYF
TGTGCCAGCAGCCCGGCCTTGGGGGGAACCGTAAACACCATATATTTT
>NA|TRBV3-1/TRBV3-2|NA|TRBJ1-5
CASSGEVPNQPQHF
TGTGCCAGCAGCGGGGAGGTCCCCAATCAGCCCCAGCATTTT
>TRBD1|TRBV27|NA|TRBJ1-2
CASSFGRGLRNGYTF
TGTGCCAGCAGTTTTGGCAGGGGGTTAAGGAATGGCTACACCTTC
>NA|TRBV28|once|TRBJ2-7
CASSRGQDSPLGGEQYF
TGTGCCAGCAGCCGCGGACAGGACTCACCTCTTGGGGGGGAGCAGTACTTC
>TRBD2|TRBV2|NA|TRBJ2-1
CASGATSGGYNEQFF
TGTGCCAGCGGCGCCACTAGCGGGGGGTACAATGAGCAGTTCTTC
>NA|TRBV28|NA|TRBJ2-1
CASSLSQGSYNEQFF
TGTGCCAGCAGTTTATCTCAGGGCTCCTACAATGAGCAGTTCTTC
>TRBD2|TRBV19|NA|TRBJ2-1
CASSRRSGGTANEQFF
TGTGCCAGTAGTAGGAGAAGCGGGGGGACGGCAAATGAGCAGTTCTTC
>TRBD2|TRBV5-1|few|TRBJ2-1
CASSGGDSYNEQFF
TGCGCCAGCAGCGGGGGGGACTCCTACAATGAGCAGTTCTTC
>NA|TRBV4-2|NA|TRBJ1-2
CASSQGQVGGYTF
TGTGCCAGCAGCCAAGGACAGGTTGGAGGCTACACCTTC
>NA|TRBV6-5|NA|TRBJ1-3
CASSYAQPISGNTIYF
TGTGCCAGCAGTTACGCACAGCCGATTTCTGGAAACACCATATATTTT
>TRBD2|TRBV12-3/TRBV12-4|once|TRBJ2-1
CASRRGVYNEQFF
TGTGCCAGCAGACGGGGGGTCTACAATGAGCAGTTCTTC
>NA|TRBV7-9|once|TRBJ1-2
CASSFGRTNGYTF
TGTGCCAGCAGCTTTGGGAGGACTAATGGCTACACCTTC
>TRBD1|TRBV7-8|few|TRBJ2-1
CASSLPKPGQSYNEQFF
TGTGCCAGCAGCCTTCCTAAACCGGGACAGAGCTACAATGAGCAGTTCTTC
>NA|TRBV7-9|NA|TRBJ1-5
CASSLQGSEPQHF
TGTGCCAGCAGCTTACAGGGCAGCGAGCCCCAGCATTTT
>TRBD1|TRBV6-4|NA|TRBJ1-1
CASSAEGAGTEAFF
TGTGCCAGCAGTGCCGAGGGGGCCGGCACTGAAGCTTTCTTT
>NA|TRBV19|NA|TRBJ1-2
CASTPALNYGYTF
TGTGCCAGTACCCCTGCACTTAACTATGGCTACACCTTC
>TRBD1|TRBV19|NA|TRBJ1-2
CASSIPSPQGARGYTF
TGTGCCAGTAGTATTCCTTCACCGCAGGGGGCGCGTGGCTACACCTTC
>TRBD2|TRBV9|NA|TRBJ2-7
CASSPRGSGASYEQYF
TGTGCCAGCAGCCCCAGGGGTAGCGGGGCCTCCTACGAGCAGTACTTC
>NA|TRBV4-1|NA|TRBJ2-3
CASSQAREVWDAGTDTQYF
TGCGCCAGCAGCCAAGCTAGGGAGGTGTGGGACGCGGGAACAGATACGCAGTATTTT
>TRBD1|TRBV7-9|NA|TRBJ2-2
CASPGQGDTGELFF
TGTGCCAGCCCCGGACAGGGCGACACCGGGGAGCTGTTTTTT
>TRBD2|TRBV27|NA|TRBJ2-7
CASSPRGGDSYEQYF
TGTGCCAGCAGTCCCCGTGGGGGGGACTCCTACGAGCAGTACTTC
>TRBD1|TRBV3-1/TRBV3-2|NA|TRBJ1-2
CASSQDLRGTGGGYGYTF
TGTGCCAGCAGCCAAGATTTGAGGGGGACAGGGGGCGGCTATGGCTACACCTTC
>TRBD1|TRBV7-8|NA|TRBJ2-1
CASSLANRGLSNEQFF
TGTGCCAGCAGCTTAGCAAACAGGGGTTTATCAAATGAGCAGTTCTTC
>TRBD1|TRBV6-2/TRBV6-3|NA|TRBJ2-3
CASSPARDRADTQYF
TGTGCCAGCAGTCCAGCCCGGGACAGGGCCGATACGCAGTATTTT
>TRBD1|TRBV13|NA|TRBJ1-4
CASSLAGGAKKLFF
TGTGCCAGCAGCTTAGCAGGGGGCGCGAAAAAACTGTTTTTT
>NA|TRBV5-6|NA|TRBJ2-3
CASSLVSGVGADTQYF
TGTGCCAGCAGCTTGGTTTCGGGAGTCGGGGCAGATACGCAGTATTTT
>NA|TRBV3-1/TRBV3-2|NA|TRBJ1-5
CASSYDRDQPQHF
TGTGCCAGCAGCTATGACCGGGATCAGCCCCAGCATTTT
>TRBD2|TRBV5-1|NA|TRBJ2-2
CASSQLAEGYTGELFF
TGCGCCAGCAGTCAACTAGCGGAGGGATACACCGGGGAGCTGTTTTTT
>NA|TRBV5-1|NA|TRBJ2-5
CASSQRRPEETQYF
TGCGCCAGCAGCCAAAGGAGACCGGAAGAGACCCAGTACTTC
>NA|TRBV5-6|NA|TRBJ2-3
CASTRLKSRDTQYF
TGTGCCAGCACTCGCCTAAAGAGTCGCGATACGCAGTATTTT
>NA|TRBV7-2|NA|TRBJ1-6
CASSLSGATYNSPLHF
TGTGCCAGCAGCTTGAGTGGAGCCACCTATAATTCACCCCTCCACTTT
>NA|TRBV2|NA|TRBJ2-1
CASRDNNNEQFF
TGTGCCAGCAGGGACAACAACAATGAGCAGTTCTTC